This T cell receptor beta chain was recorded in a study of patients and donors after allogeneic stem cell transplantation. TCRdb processed the RT-PCR reads anew with MiXCR; each CDR3 protein has one entry. In the table there are 150,000 to 200,000 distinct CDR3 sequences, about 40% of which are singletons. The CDR3 contains 14 residues. Germline V CDR1 and CDR2: SQVTM, ANQGSEA. The ends were cut back, 1 base at V and 3 bases at J, with 12 bases in the middle. Only a few counts were recorded for this clonotype. Sample: blood, either unsorted or a sorted T cell fraction (not recorded which). The clonotype comes from a human donor who was either an allogeneic HSCT recipient or a stem cell or donor lymphocyte infusion donor (not recorded which). It is not recorded whose cells these are; they may come from a transplant donor. The chain links TRBV29-1 to TRBJ1-1; a possible D gene is TRBD1 (6 bases). The CDR3 reads CSVEVRGTYTEAFF. The CDR3 DNA is TGCAGCGTTGAAGTCCGTGGGACATACACTGAAGCTTTCTTT.